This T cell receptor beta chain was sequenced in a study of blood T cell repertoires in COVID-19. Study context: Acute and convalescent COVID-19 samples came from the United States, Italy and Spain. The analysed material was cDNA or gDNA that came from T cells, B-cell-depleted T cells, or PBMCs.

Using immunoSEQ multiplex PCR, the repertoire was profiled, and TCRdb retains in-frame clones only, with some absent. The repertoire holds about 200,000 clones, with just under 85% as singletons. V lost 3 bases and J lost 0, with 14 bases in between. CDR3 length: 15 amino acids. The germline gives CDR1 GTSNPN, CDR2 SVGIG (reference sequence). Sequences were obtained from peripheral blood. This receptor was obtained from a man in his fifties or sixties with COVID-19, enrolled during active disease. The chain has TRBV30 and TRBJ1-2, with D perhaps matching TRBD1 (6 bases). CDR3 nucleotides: TGTGCCTGGAGAGGCTGGGGGACACCTAACTATGGCTACACCTTC. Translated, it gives CAWRGWGTPNYGYTF. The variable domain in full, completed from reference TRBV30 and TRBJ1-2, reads SQTIHQWPATLVQPVGSPLSLECTVEGTSNPNLYWYRQAAGRGLQLLFYSVGIGQISSEVPQNLSASRPQDRQFILSSKKLLLSDSGFYLCAWRGWGTPNYGYTFGSGTRLTVV.